Each of the 25 T cell receptor beta chains below was sequenced from the same sample in a study of PD-L1 blockade in urothelial cancer. Time point denoted: peripheral blood 6 weeks after treatment start. Clones were read by immunoSEQ multiplex PCR, and TCRdb kept only the in-frame ones, dropping some. The sample holds tens of thousands of clones, less than 95% seen once. Sequencing used PBMCs, obtained around atezolizumab (anti-PD-L1) treatment. The receptors originated from a man aged 65 to 85 with urothelial cancer.

The chain uses TRBV2 and TRBJ1-2; a weak D match, TRBD1 (6 bases). Germline V gene data show CDR1 as SNHLY and CDR2 as FYNNEI. The CDR3 runs 14 residues. V gave up 3 bases and J gave up 0 bases, with 8 bases separating them. The DNA of the CDR3 is TGTGCCAGCAGTGACAGGGGTCCTAACTATGGCTACACCTTC. It specifies CASSDRGPNYGYTF.

The chain recombines TRBV11-2 with TRBJ1-2; a weak D match, TRBD1 (6 bases). The CDR3 spans 14 residues. With 1 base removed from V and 4 bases from J, the gap between germline ends came to 10 bases. Per germline, CDR1 SGHAT and CDR2 FQNNGV. CDR3 coding DNA: TGTGCCAGCAGCTTAGCTGAGGGGGTCTATGGCTACACCTTC. This codes for CASSLAEGVYGYTF.

V usage is TRBV10-1 and J usage is TRBJ2-1; 11 bases align to TRBD2. This CDR3 is built from 14 residues. Germline V CDR1 and CDR2: WNHNN, SYGVQD (reference sequence). The V gene end was trimmed by 6 bases and the J gene end by 9 bases; junction bases not matched to a gene: 7. The CDR3 DNA sequence: TGCGCCAGCAGGGATAGCGGGAGGGCGAGTGAGCAGTTCTTC. Protein: CASRDSGRASEQFF.

This clone was seen once. J is TRBJ2-7 and V is TRBV28, with 9 bases matching TRBD1. V was pared by 7 bases and J by 4 bases, with 8 bases of the junction left unmatched. CDR1 is MDHEN, CDR2 SYDVKM, per germline. CDR3 length: 14 amino acids. CDR3 residues: CASTTGGFGYEQYF. The CDR3 DNA reads TGTGCCAGCACCACAGGGGGCTTTGGATACGAGCAGTACTTC.

The chain couples TRBV11-2 to TRBJ2-7, with D unclear. Germline V gene sequence: CDR1 SGHAT, CDR2 FQNNGV. CDR3 size: 13 residues. V lost 1 base and J lost 3, with 7 bases in between. The CDR3 spells CASSLVSGYEQYF. DNA for the CDR3: TGTGCCAGCAGCTTAGTGTCGGGCTACGAGCAGTACTTC.

This clone was seen only once. The chain employs TRBV5-1 and TRBJ2-3; the match to TRBD2 covers 8 bases. This CDR3 region has 14 residues. The junction had 6 bases not matched to a gene; V was cut back by 5 bases and J by 4 bases. Germline-derived CDR1 and CDR2 are SGHRS and YFSETQ. The CDR3 DNA follows: TGCGCCAGCAGTCAAACACTAGCGGCAGATACGCAGTATTTT. Encoded protein: CASSQTLAADTQYF. The full variable domain, completed using reference TRBV5-1 and TRBJ2-3, is KAGVTQTPRYLIKTRGQQVTLSCSPISGHRSVSWYQQTPGQGLQFLFEYFSETQRNKGNFPGRFSGRQFSNSRSEMNVSTLELGDSALYLCASSQTLAADTQYFGPGTRLTVL.

The chain carries TRBV2 and TRBJ2-1; TRBD1 matches at 7 bases. Germline CDR1 reads SNHLY; CDR2 reads FYNNEI. The CDR3 has 15 residues. Trimming at V came to 3 bases and at J to 0 bases, leaving 2 bases not matched to a gene. In DNA form, the CDR3 reads TGTGCCAGCAGTGAGGACAGGAGCTCCTACAATGAGCAGTTCTTC. Its translation: CASSEDRSSYNEQFF. The entire variable domain, with the rest obtained from reference TRBV2 and TRBJ2-1, is as follows: EPEVTQTPSHQVTQMGQEVILRCVPISNHLYFYWYRQILGQKVEFLVSFYNNEISEKSEIFDDQFSVERPDGSNFTLKIRSTKLEDSAMYFCASSEDRSSYNEQFFGPGTRLTVL.

The CDR3 reads CASSLAGLAGGVETQYF. CDR3 in DNA: TGCGCCAGCAGCTTGGCCGGGCTAGCGGGAGGGGTCGAGACCCAGTACTTC. This chain connects TRBV5-1 to TRBJ2-5; 12 bases match TRBD2. V gave up 0 bases and J gave up 5 bases; unmatched junction bases: 8. Germline CDR1 reads SGHRS; CDR2 reads YFSETQ. This CDR3 region has 17 residues.

The rearrangement links TRBV5-1 to TRBJ1-6, with D tentatively TRBD1 (6 bases). The V gene lost 2 bases and the J gene lost 7 bases, with 13 bases spanning the gap. CDR1 and CDR2 from the germline V gene are SGHRS and YFSETQ. The CDR3 is 15 amino acids. The DNA of the CDR3 is TGCGCCAGCAGCTTCGGCCGGGACAACAATTCACCCCTCCACTTT. This encodes CASSFGRDNNSPLHF.

The CDR3 nucleotides read TGTGCCAGCTCACCACCGATCACCCGCGATCAATACTACGAGCAGTACTTC. Translation: CASSPPITRDQYYEQYF. The chain recombines TRBV18 with TRBJ2-7; D gene uncertain. The length of the CDR3 is 17 residues. V lost 0 bases to trimming and J lost 3 bases, with 18 bases between them. In germline, CDR1 is KGHSH, CDR2 LQKENI.

CDR3 in amino acids: CASSVEQREPEYTGELFF. The CDR3 bases are TGCGCCAGCAGCGTAGAACAGCGGGAGCCCGAGTACACCGGGGAGCTGTTTTTT. The rearrangement joins TRBV5-1 to TRBJ2-2; TRBD2 matches at 8 bases. V gave up 4 bases and J gave up 3 bases; unmatched junction bases: 14. The CDR3 totals 18 residues. Germline CDR1 is SGHRS and CDR2 is YFSETQ.

This chain connects TRBV5-6 to TRBJ2-1; 12 positions agree with TRBD2. CDR3 length: 17 amino acids. Germline V CDR1 and CDR2: SGHDT, YYEEEE. Germline trimming cut 4 bases from V and 0 bases from J; bases unmatched to any gene: 5. The CDR3 nucleotides read TGTGCCAGCAGCCCTCTAGCGGGAGGGGCCTCCTACAATGAGCAGTTCTTC. Encoded protein: CASSPLAGGASYNEQFF.

V usage is TRBV5-1 and J usage is TRBJ2-1; 9 nucleotides match TRBD2. Germline CDR1 reads SGHRS; CDR2 reads YFSETQ. CDR3 length: 14 amino acids. V dropped 6 bases and J dropped 8; count of bases not matched to a gene: 9. CDR3 region: CASNQAGGLDEQFF. In DNA, the CDR3 is TGCGCCAGCAACCAAGCGGGAGGTTTAGATGAGCAGTTCTTC.

V gene TRBV11-1 combines with J gene TRBJ2-3, with TRBD2 matching 12 bases. After removal of 5 bases from V and 0 bases from J, the junction contained 9 bases not matched to a gene. The CDR3 has 18 amino acids. Germline V gene sequence: CDR1 SGHAT, CDR2 FQDESV (reference sequence). The DNA of the CDR3 is TGTGCCAGCAGCCAGAGACTAGCGGGAGATGGGAGCACAGATACGCAGTATTTT. It translates to CASSQRLAGDGSTDTQYF.

The chain recombines TRBV19 with TRBJ1-3, with unresolved D. Germline V lookup: CDR1 LNHDA, CDR2 SQIVND (reference sequence). Trimming took off 1 base at V and 4 bases at J, with 5 bases between the two ends. The CDR3 extends over 13 amino acids. The CDR3: CASSIVAGNTIYF. CDR3 coding DNA: TGTGCCAGTAGTATAGTAGCGGGAAACACCATATATTTT.

J is TRBJ2-4 and V is TRBV23-1; weak D call: TRBD2 (6 bases). TRBV23-1 is given ORF status, its function remaining uncertain. V was clipped by 2 bases and J by 3 bases, with 14 bases between them. CDR3 length equals 16 residues. CDR3 sequence reads: CASSQETLGGKNIQYF. The CDR3 DNA follows: TGCGCCAGCAGTCAAGAGACCCTGGGAGGCAAAAACATTCAGTACTTC.

The chain combines TRBV29-1 with TRBJ2-5; D call uncertain. Germline V gene sequence: CDR1 SQVTM, CDR2 ANQGSEA. The CDR3 contains 14 residues. Trimming left V 0 bases short and J 1 base short, with 9 bases between. DNA for the CDR3: TGCAGCGTTGAAGATCTAGGAGTCCAAGAGACCCAGTACTTC. Translating it yields CSVEDLGVQETQYF.

The CDR3 region has the DNA TGTGCCACCAGCAGAGATCGGCAGGGGGCAGGCGAGCAGTACTTC. Encoded protein: CATSRDRQGAGEQYF. V and J are TRBV15 and TRBJ2-7; 8 bases agree with TRBD1. Germline V gene data show CDR1 as LNHNV and CDR2 as YYDKDF (reference sequence). Trimming at V came to 0 bases and at J to 6 bases, leaving 7 bases not matched to a gene. This CDR3 comprises 15 residues.

The V gene is TRBV6-1, the J gene TRBJ2-1, with D hard to call. With 2 bases removed from V and 6 bases from J, the gap between germline ends came to 11 bases. Germline CDR1 reads MNHNS; CDR2 reads SASEGT. CDR3 length equals 14 residues. As DNA, the CDR3 is TGTGCCAGCAGTGAAAGTTTGGCCTCCAATGAGCAGTTCTTC. Protein product: CASSESLASNEQFF.

V and J are TRBV5-4 and TRBJ2-2; TRBD2 agrees at 14 bases. V lost 4 bases to trimming and J lost 0 bases; unmatched junction nucleotides: 5. Germline CDR1 reads SGHNT; CDR2 reads YYREEE (reference sequence). The CDR3 sequence is 18 residues long. The CDR3 loop is CASSRTSGRYANTGELFF. The CDR3 DNA follows: TGTGCCAGCAGCAGGACTAGCGGGAGGTACGCGAACACCGGGGAGCTGTTTTTT.

The count of this clone is one. This chain links TRBV5-4 with TRBJ2-1; TRBD1 might be the D (5 bases). Per the germline V gene, CDR1 is SGHNT and CDR2 is YYREEE (reference sequence). The CDR3 sequence is 13 residues long. With 0 bases removed from V and 10 bases from J, the gap between germline ends came to 11 bases. The CDR3 DNA sequence: TGTGCCAGCAGCTTGGAGCCGGACATCGAGCAGTTCTTC. This translates into CASSLEPDIEQFF.

The chain combines TRBV5-1 with TRBJ2-5; D gene ambiguous. From germline, CDR1 is SGHRS and CDR2 YFSETQ. The CDR3 runs 12 residues. V was cut by 0 bases and J by 5 bases, with 5 bases left in between. The CDR3 region is CASSLGPETQYF. The CDR3 DNA follows: TGCGCCAGCAGCTTGGGGCCGGAGACCCAGTACTTC.

A single count supports this clone. This chain links TRBV6-5 with TRBJ2-1; 9 bases are shared with TRBD2. The CDR3 length is 15 residues. V shed 2 bases and J 7 bases; nucleotides not matched to a gene: 6. CDR1 and CDR2 from the germline V gene are MNHEY and SVGAGI. The CDR3 here is CASSYDSGRRNEQFF. In DNA form, the CDR3 reads TGTGCCAGCAGTTACGATAGCGGGAGACGGAATGAGCAGTTCTTC.

The chain is built from TRBV18 and TRBJ2-3; 12 positions match TRBD2. The V gene end was trimmed by 0 bases and the J gene end by 8 bases; junction bases not matched to a gene: 6. The germline V gene encodes CDR1 KGHSH and CDR2 LQKENI. The CDR3 is made up of 16 amino acids. The CDR3 DNA is TGTGCCAGCTCACCACCACTAGCGGGAGGTTGGGTTACGCAGTATTTT. Its translation is CASSPPLAGGWVTQYF.

V is TRBV5-6 and J is TRBJ2-2, with 9 positions matching TRBD1. The CDR3 has 17 amino acids. Looked up from germline, CDR1 is SGHDT and CDR2 is YYEEEE. V was clipped by 4 bases and J by 2 bases; unmatched bases: 9. The CDR3 spells CASSPLGQGINTGELFF. The CDR3 nucleotides read TGTGCCAGCAGCCCGCTAGGACAGGGGATAAACACCGGGGAGCTGTTTTTT.